The 8 T cell receptor beta chains given below trace back to one sample, sequenced in a study of CD8 T cells in Susac syndrome. An amount of RNA that ranged from roughly 0.5 to 1 ug was reverse transcribed with random hexamers. MiXCR, run by TCRdb on the immunoSEQ multiplex PCR reads, gives a single entry per CDR3 protein. The sample includes 120,000 or so distinct CDR3 sequences, about 95% of them seen just once. The sample consisted of CD8+ T cells from PBMCs. These receptors all stem from a human donor with Susac syndrome.

The rearrangement uses TRBV10-3 and TRBJ2-7, with D perhaps given as TRBD1 or TRBD2 (5 bases each). The CDR3 spans 13 residues. From germline, CDR1 is ENHRY and CDR2 SYGVKD. Deletions cut 4 bases from V and 2 bases from J, with 9 bases between. CDR3 DNA sequence: TGTGCCATCAGTGCTGGGGACCCCTACGAGCAGTACTTC. Its translation is CAISAGDPYEQYF.

CDR3 protein: CAWSEQTETNYNSPLHF. The DNA for the CDR3 is TGTGCCTGGAGTGAACAGACAGAAACTAACTATAATTCACCCCTCCACTTT. The V gene is TRBV30, the J gene TRBJ1-6; possible D gene TRBD1, 5 bases. The CDR3 has 17 amino acids. Germline CDR1 GTSNPN, CDR2 SVGIG (reference sequence). Trimming left V 1 base short and J 3 bases short, with 16 bases between.

V is TRBV27 and J is TRBJ1-5; D not certain. Trimming removed 5 bases from V and 6 bases from J, with 11 bases in between. Germline CDR1 MNHEY, CDR2 SMNVEV (reference sequence). This CDR3 is 13 amino acids long. CDR3 sequence reads: CASSVGVGQPQHF. The CDR3 DNA reads as TGTGCCAGCAGTGTTGGGGTTGGTCAGCCCCAGCATTTT.

The chain combines TRBV4-1 with TRBJ1-2, with no clear D. The CDR3 covers 14 residues. The V gene's germline CDR1 is MGHRA and CDR2 YSYEKL. Trimming shortened V by 1 base and J by 2 bases, and 8 bases separated the two germline ends. This CDR3 is CASSQVHGNYGYTF. In DNA, the CDR3 is TGCGCCAGCAGCCAAGTTCACGGAAACTATGGCTACACCTTC.

CDR3 in amino acids: CASSGASATDTQYF. The CDR3 bases are TGTGCCAGCAGCGGGGCTAGCGCCACAGATACGCAGTATTTT. This rearrangement joins TRBV9 to TRBJ2-3, with TRBD2 as a possible D gene (6 bases). The CDR3 runs 14 residues. The germline gives CDR1 SGDLS, CDR2 YYNGEE. V was trimmed by 3 bases and J by 2 bases, leaving 10 bases between them.

This chain connects TRBV19 to TRBJ1-4; D not certain. V shed 1 base and J shed 5 bases, with 5 bases lying between them. This CDR3 has 13 residues. In germline, CDR1 is LNHDA, CDR2 SQIVND (reference sequence). CDR3 region: CASSIAENEKLFF. DNA of the CDR3: TGTGCCAGTAGTATAGCCGAGAATGAAAAACTGTTTTTT.

There are a few counts of this clonotype. The chain combines TRBV27 with TRBJ1-5; tentatively, D is TRBD1 (5 bases). Trimming stripped 5 bases from V and 4 bases from J, with 12 bases between. Germline V gives CDR1 MNHEY, CDR2 SMNVEV (reference sequence). This CDR3 comprises 14 residues. Written as DNA, the CDR3 is TGTGCCAGCAGTAACCGGGGCCTTAATCAGCCCCAGCATTTT. The encoded protein is CASSNRGLNQPQHF.

V usage is TRBV29-1 and J usage is TRBJ1-2, with TRBD1 identical over 7 bases. In germline, CDR1 is SQVTM, CDR2 ANQGSEA. The CDR3 has 16 residues. J gave up 4 bases and V 2 bases, and 13 bases lay outside the gene matches. The CDR3 nucleotides are TGCAGCGTTGAACCCCCAGGGGGGGCCTTTGCCTATGGCTACACCTTC. Its translation is CSVEPPGGAFAYGYTF. Variable domain in full (rest from reference TRBV29-1 and TRBJ1-2): SAVISQKPSRDICQRGTSLTIQCQVDSQVTMMFWYRQQPGQSLTLIATANQGSEATYESGFVIDKFPISRPNLTFSTLTVSNMSPEDSSIYLCSVEPPGGAFAYGYTFGSGTRLTVV.